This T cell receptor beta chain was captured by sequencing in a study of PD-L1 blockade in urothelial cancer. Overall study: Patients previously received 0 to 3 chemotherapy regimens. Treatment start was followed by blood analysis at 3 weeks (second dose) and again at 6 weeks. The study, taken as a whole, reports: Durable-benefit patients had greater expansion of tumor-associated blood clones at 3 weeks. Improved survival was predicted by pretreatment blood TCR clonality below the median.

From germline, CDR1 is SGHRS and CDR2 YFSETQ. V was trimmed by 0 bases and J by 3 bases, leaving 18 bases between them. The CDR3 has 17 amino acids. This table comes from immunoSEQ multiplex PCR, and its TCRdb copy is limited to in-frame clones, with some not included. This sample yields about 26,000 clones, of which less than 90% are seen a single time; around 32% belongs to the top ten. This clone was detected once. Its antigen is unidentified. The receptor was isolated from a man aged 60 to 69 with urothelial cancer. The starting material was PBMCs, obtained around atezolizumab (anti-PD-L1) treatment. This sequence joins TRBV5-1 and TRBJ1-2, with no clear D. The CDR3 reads CASSLGLVGVSDYGYTF. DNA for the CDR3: TGCGCCAGCAGCTTGGGATTGGTAGGAGTTTCGGACTATGGCTACACCTTC.